This paragraph reports one T cell receptor beta chain. Its target is not known. Patients showing uncontrolled infection, other autoimmune disease, pregnancy or lactation were ineligible. On the basis of clinical symptoms, serum thyroxine and TRAb, thyroid ultrasound and orbital computed tomography, diagnoses were made. PBMCs were derived from approximately 10 ml fresh peripheral blood. The CDR3 regions of TCR beta were amplified from RNA transcripts. The TCR CDR3 was amplified in a first-round RT-PCR using the HTBI primer set. TCRdb reprocessed the multiplex PCR reads with MiXCR, giving one entry per CDR3 protein. The sample lists 500,000 to 550,000 distinct CDR3 sequences; just under 20% were seen once. The data originate from a study of T cells in Graves' hyperthyroidism and ophthalmopathy. Findings and caveats of the study: Among clonotypes expanded in thyroid above 0.001, most were also found in blood.

Trimming cost V 0 bases and J 7 bases, with 15 bases left between them. The germline V gene encodes CDR1 LGHNA and CDR2 YNFKEQ. This CDR3 is 15 amino acids long. The sample comprised blood. The chain employs TRBV4-2 and TRBJ2-5; no firm D call. The receptor's source is a man aged 40-55 years with Graves' ophthalmopathy. CDR3 amino acids: CASSQDPANLGTQYF. CDR3 nucleotides: TGTGCCAGCAGCCAAGATCCGGCGAACCTGGGGACCCAGTACTTC.